Listed below are T cell receptor beta chains from one sample, sequenced in a study of human T cells and chemical hapten exposure. TCRdb redid the calling of the RACE reads with MiXCR, one entry per CDR3 protein. The table lists about 42,000 distinct CDR3 sequences, around 9.3% of them singletons. Source: whole blood, taken in connection with sensitization to the hapten diphenylcyclopropenone (DPC). Receptors originate from a woman between 40 and 55 years old with alopecia areata. Some clones in this sample may be carry-over from other donors' samples. Each CDR3 is given without its conserved first and last residue. The listing skips clone size in some rows; elsewhere it reads once, few, many or a size class.

clone_size: many; v_call: TRBV9; j_call: TRBJ2-3; cdr3_aa: ASSVASGVTDTQY
clone_size: many; v_call: TRBV5-6; j_call: TRBJ2-7; cdr3_aa: ASSLDRSYEQY
clone_size: few; v_call: TRBV28; j_call: TRBJ1-2; cdr3_aa: ASSPKFYGYT
clone_size: NA; v_call: TRBV5-1; j_call: TRBJ2-1; cdr3_aa: ASSLNSGGYNEQF
clone_size: many; v_call: TRBV7-2; j_call: TRBJ2-7; cdr3_aa: ASSLVRAYEQY
clone_size: many; v_call: TRBV28; j_call: TRBJ2-7; cdr3_aa: ASSYGTGSYEQY
clone_size: few; v_call: TRBV6-5; j_call: TRBJ2-1; cdr3_aa: ASISRGYNEQF
clone_size: NA; v_call: TRBV9; j_call: TRBJ2-3; cdr3_aa: ASSPHAGTDTQY
clone_size: few; v_call: TRBV6-1; j_call: TRBJ2-5; cdr3_aa: ASSELAGGETQY
clone_size: many; v_call: TRBV11-2; j_call: TRBJ1-1; cdr3_aa: ASANRRENTEAF
clone_size: NA; v_call: TRBV19; j_call: TRBJ1-5; cdr3_aa: ASGTGGSHGNQPQH
clone_size: many; v_call: TRBV3-1; j_call: TRBJ2-7; cdr3_aa: ASSRSQGTPLEQY
clone_size: many; v_call: TRBV7-9; j_call: TRBJ2-3; cdr3_aa: ASSRTSTDTQY
clone_size: many; v_call: TRBV4-1; j_call: TRBJ1-2; cdr3_aa: ASSQDPISGDIGYT
clone_size: many; v_call: TRBV5-1; j_call: TRBJ2-5; cdr3_aa: ASSLGQQQETQY
clone_size: NA; v_call: TRBV6-5; j_call: TRBJ2-2; cdr3_aa: ASSSKTGTISGELF
clone_size: NA; v_call: TRBV4-1; j_call: TRBJ1-1; cdr3_aa: ASSQADKNTEAF
clone_size: many; v_call: TRBV5-8; j_call: TRBJ2-7; cdr3_aa: ASSLTGTVSYEQY
clone_size: many; v_call: TRBV11-2; j_call: TRBJ2-3; cdr3_aa: ASTARQGGGTDTQY
clone_size: many; v_call: TRBV7-2; j_call: TRBJ2-3; cdr3_aa: ASSSQRGALTDTQY
clone_size: many; v_call: TRBV5-1; j_call: TRBJ2-3; cdr3_aa: ASSPGHRDTDTQY
clone_size: medium-sized; v_call: TRBV29-1; j_call: TRBJ2-5; cdr3_aa: SVVGSKETQY
clone_size: many; v_call: TRBV12-3/TRBV12-4; j_call: TRBJ2-1; cdr3_aa: ASRPPSGASREQF
clone_size: few; v_call: TRBV6-6; j_call: TRBJ2-3; cdr3_aa: ASSYVNIGRPTSTDTQY
clone_size: many; v_call: TRBV9; j_call: TRBJ2-1; cdr3_aa: ASSPRTSGFYNEQF
clone_size: many; v_call: TRBV30; j_call: TRBJ1-3; cdr3_aa: AWSGTGSGNTIY
clone_size: many; v_call: TRBV6-1; j_call: TRBJ1-5; cdr3_aa: ASSAKDRGLTKPQH
clone_size: many; v_call: TRBV29-1; j_call: TRBJ2-3; cdr3_aa: SVEGMGGGVGDTQY
clone_size: many; v_call: TRBV3-1; j_call: TRBJ1-4; cdr3_aa: ASSHRSEGRGREKLF
clone_size: NA; v_call: TRBV21-1; j_call: TRBJ1-2; cdr3_aa: ASSSGQGNYGYT
clone_size: many; v_call: TRBV19; j_call: TRBJ1-5; cdr3_aa: ASSALGLNQPQH
clone_size: NA; v_call: TRBV20-1; j_call: TRBJ2-7; cdr3_aa: SARVGQAPSYEQY
clone_size: few; v_call: TRBV2; j_call: TRBJ2-7; cdr3_aa: ASSIGTGGPYEQY
clone_size: many; v_call: TRBV6-2/TRBV6-3; j_call: TRBJ2-5; cdr3_aa: ASSSPTSGGVYEETQY
clone_size: NA; v_call: TRBV6-6; j_call: TRBJ2-3; cdr3_aa: ASSSTSDTQY
clone_size: NA; v_call: TRBV28; j_call: TRBJ2-3; cdr3_aa: ASSFDSGTTDTQY
clone_size: many; v_call: TRBV2; j_call: TRBJ2-3; cdr3_aa: ASKTDRGTDTQY
clone_size: NA; v_call: TRBV3-1; j_call: TRBJ1-2; cdr3_aa: ASSLRLGMSGYT
clone_size: many; v_call: TRBV19; j_call: TRBJ1-2; cdr3_aa: ASSLQGYGYT
clone_size: many; v_call: TRBV29-1; j_call: TRBJ2-2; cdr3_aa: SVEAASGVPGELF
clone_size: many; v_call: TRBV25-1; j_call: TRBJ1-1; cdr3_aa: ASSDSPGARGEAF
clone_size: many; v_call: TRBV20-1; j_call: TRBJ2-3; cdr3_aa: SALTLQAQY
clone_size: many; v_call: TRBV20-1; j_call: TRBJ1-6; cdr3_aa: SARRQGGSPLH
clone_size: many; v_call: TRBV20-1; j_call: TRBJ1-5; cdr3_aa: SADPGSVGPQH
clone_size: many; v_call: TRBV4-2; j_call: TRBJ1-4; cdr3_aa: ASSQDGGTDEKLF
clone_size: NA; v_call: TRBV25-1; j_call: TRBJ2-3; cdr3_aa: ASSERLAGVTDTQY
clone_size: many; v_call: TRBV20-1; j_call: TRBJ2-1; cdr3_aa: SAPKPGGGAPANEQF
clone_size: NA; v_call: TRBV20-1; j_call: TRBJ1-4; cdr3_aa: SAMDRQKLF
clone_size: NA; v_call: TRBV5-1; j_call: TRBJ2-3; cdr3_aa: ASSLAAGKNTQY